This TCR beta chain emerged from a study of post-analysis software for immune sequencing data. Across the study: Clinical courses comprised relapsing-remitting, secondary progressive and progressive-relapsing multiple sclerosis.

The CDR3 has 16 residues. The trim removed 3 bases at V and 2 bases at J, leaving 9 bases unmatched. The germline CDR1 and CDR2 sequences are MNHNS and SASEGT. Every TCR beta cDNA library bore unique molecular identifiers. The T cell input of about 0.95 to 11 million gave about 470,000 cDNA molecules. TCRdb passed the PCR reads through MiXCR, listing each CDR3 protein once. The sample consists of about 430,000 distinct CDR3 sequences, 39% of them appearing once. General study findings and limits: Relative to controls, patients had several TRBV segments at higher frequency, with TRBV5-6, TRBV5-1 and TRBV20-1 among these. The study found significantly lower normalized Chao1 diversity in multiple sclerosis patients than in controls. Under the F measure, samples that were prepared in one batch clustered strongly together.

This clonotype came up a few times. The antigen remains undetermined. Sequenced input: blood. The sequence was collected from a girl under 10 years old with multiple sclerosis. The chain recombines TRBV6-1 with TRBJ2-7, with 8 positions matching TRBD2. The CDR3 protein is CASSDFGTRGAYEQYF. The CDR3, as DNA: TGTGCCAGCAGTGATTTTGGGACTAGGGGGGCCTACGAGCAGTACTTC.